This TCR beta chain was sequenced during a study of post-analysis software for immune sequencing data. Overall study: Disease courses included relapsing-remitting, secondary progressive and progressive-relapsing multiple sclerosis. General study findings and limits: In multiple sclerosis, normalized Chao1 diversity was significantly below that of controls. Analysis by F measure revealed that same-batch samples clustered strongly together. When patients were compared with controls, 4 or 5 TRBV segments were more frequent, TRBV5-6, TRBV5-1 and TRBV20-1 among them.

Included in the TCR beta cDNA libraries were unique molecular identifiers. MiXCR, run by TCRdb on the PCR reads, gives a single entry per CDR3 protein. Among 700,000 to 800,000 distinct CDR3 sequences listed, roughly 29% were seen once. The germline CDR1 and CDR2 sequences are SGHTA and FQGNSA. There are 15 residues in the CDR3. Points on this clonotype: Its antigen is unidentified. Its ends do not fully match the called genes, so a read error is possible.

The sequence derives from a girl aged 10 to 17 with multiple sclerosis. V and J are TRBV7-2 and TRBJ2-3; D is tentatively TRBD1 or TRBD2 (7 bases each). Sequenced input: blood. The CDR3: CASSFAGGATNTQYF. CDR3 sequence (DNA): TGTGCCAGCAGCTTTGCAGGGGGGGCCACAAATACGCAGTATTTT.